The next 12 T cell receptor beta chains were all read from a single sample in a study of cytomegalovirus exposure and HLA in healthy donors. The PCR employed 60 Vbeta primers together with 13 Jbeta primers. Assay used: immunoSEQ multiplex PCR; TCRdb lists only in-frame clones, some missing. Of over 75,000 clones in the sample, over 65% were seen once. Sequenced sample: PBMCs. These receptors came from an older woman in good health and CMV-seronegative.

About this clone itself: Distinct nucleotide sequences in the sample also encode this CDR3. The V gene is TRBV7-9, the J gene TRBJ2-3; D not certain. Trimming left V 5 bases short and J 3 bases short, with 3 bases between. CDR3 length equals 11 residues. CDR1 is SEHNR and CDR2 is FQNEAQ in the germline V gene (reference sequence). CDR3 residues: CASSPTDTQYF. For the CDR3, the DNA is TGTGCCAGCAGCCCAACAGATACGCAGTATTTT. Using reference TRBV7-9 and TRBJ2-3 for the parts outside the CDR3, the full variable domain is DTGVSQNPRHKITKRGQNVTFRCDPISEHNRLYWYRQTLGQGPEFLTYFQNEAQLEKSRLLSDRFSAERPKGSFSTLEIQRTEQGDSAMYLCASSPTDTQYFGPGTRLTVL.

The chain couples TRBV7-2 to TRBJ1-1; TRBD1 is a possible D gene (5 bases). This CDR3 has 15 amino acids. Germline lookup yields CDR1 SGHTA and CDR2 FQGNSA. V was clipped by 2 bases and J by 2 bases, with 12 bases between them. The CDR3 DNA follows: TGTGCCAGCAGCTTACGGACAAACACTAACACTGAAGCTTTCTTT. As protein: CASSLRTNTNTEAFF.

CDR3 amino acids: CASSSTGQEHSGNTIYF. The CDR3 nucleotides are TGTGCCAGCAGTTCTACGGGACAGGAACACTCTGGAAACACCATATATTTT. V is TRBV27 and J is TRBJ1-3; 8 nucleotides align to TRBD1. Germline V CDR1 and CDR2: MNHEY, SMNVEV (reference sequence). J was trimmed by 0 bases and V by 4 bases; bases with no gene match: 8. This CDR3 region has 17 residues.

The chain employs TRBV4-3 and TRBJ2-7, with a tentative D call TRBD2 (7 bases). CDR3 length equals 15 residues. Germline V gene data show CDR1 as LGHNA and CDR2 as YSLEER. The ends were cut back, 4 bases at V and 2 bases at J, with 15 bases in the middle. Here the CDR3 reads CASSLIDGGPYEQYF. CDR3 in DNA: TGCGCCAGCAGCCTCATTGACGGGGGGCCCTACGAGCAGTACTTC.

The chain has TRBV19 and TRBJ2-2; D unresolved. The V and J ends lost 5 bases and 4 bases respectively, with 8 bases between them. This CDR3 contains 13 residues. Germline V gives CDR1 LNHDA, CDR2 SQIVND (reference sequence). In nucleotides, the CDR3 is TGTGCCAGTAGTCTGGAGAGCACCGGGGAGCTGTTTTTT. This encodes CASSLESTGELFF.

The V call is TRBV7-8, the J call TRBJ2-1; 12 positions match TRBD2. The CDR3 is 16 residues long. Germline V gives CDR1 SGHVS, CDR2 FQNEAQ. V dropped 5 bases and J dropped 8; count of bases not matched to a gene: 10. For the CDR3, the DNA is TGTGCCAGCAGCGATCTAGCGGGGGGGCCGCCGTATGAGCAGTTCTTC. As protein: CASSDLAGGPPYEQFF.

The gene calls are TRBV7-2 and TRBJ2-3, with D perhaps TRBD1 (6 bases). Trimming cost V 7 bases and J 4 bases, with 15 bases left between them. The germline CDR1 and CDR2 sequences are SGHTA and FQGNSA. The CDR3 is made up of 14 amino acids. CDR3: CASTQGLAADTQYF. In DNA form, the CDR3 reads TGTGCCAGCACTCAGGGGCTGGCGGCAGATACGCAGTATTTT. Combining the CDR3 with reference TRBV7-2 and TRBJ2-3 gives the whole variable domain GAGVSQSPSNKVTEKGKDVELRCDPISGHTALYWYRQSLGQGLEFLIYFQGNSAPDKSGLPSDRFSAERTGGSVSTLTIQRTQQEDSAVYLCASTQGLAADTQYFGPGTRLTVL.

This clone was observed a single time. The gene calls are TRBV7-9 and TRBJ2-2; 12 bases line up with TRBD1. Germline trimming cut 11 bases from V and 7 bases from J; bases unmatched to any gene: 14. The CDR3 is 16 amino acids. Germline V gene lookup returns CDR1 SEHNR and CDR2 FQNEAQ (reference sequence). CDR3 amino acids: CAYNSGDRGQDGELFF. The CDR3 DNA sequence: TGTGCCTACAATTCCGGGGACAGGGGGCAAGACGGGGAGCTGTTTTTT. Using reference TRBV7-9 and TRBJ2-2 for the parts outside the CDR3, the full variable domain is DTGVSQNPRHKITKRGQNVTFRCDPISEHNRLYWYRQTLGQGPEFLTYFQNEAQLEKSRLLSDRFSAERPKGSFSTLEIQRTEQGDSAMYLCAYNSGDRGQDGELFFGEGSRLTVL.

The CDR3 sequence is CASSSGRGRYEQYF. The CDR3 DNA sequence: TGCGCCAGCAGCTCGGGGAGGGGCAGGTACGAGCAGTACTTC. This chain links TRBV5-1 with TRBJ2-7; 7 nucleotides line up with TRBD2. There are 14 residues in the CDR3. Germline CDR1 SGHRS, CDR2 YFSETQ. Trimming cost V 3 bases and J 4 bases; bases outside gene matches: 7.

This clone was seen more than once but under ten times. CDR3 bases: TGCGCCAGCAGCGACCCGGGACAGGGGGCACCCGAGCAGTACTTC. Translation: CASSDPGQGAPEQYF. The rearrangement uses TRBV5-1 and TRBJ2-7; TRBD1 agrees at 12 bases. Germline assignment: CDR1 SGHRS and CDR2 YFSETQ. V was pared by 4 bases and J by 6 bases, with 8 bases of the junction left unmatched. CDR3 size: 15 residues.

V usage is TRBV5-4 and J usage is TRBJ2-7, with D perhaps matching TRBD2 (6 bases). This CDR3 spans 15 amino acids. Germline-derived CDR1 and CDR2 are SGHNT and YYREEE (reference sequence). V dropped 5 bases and J dropped 5 bases, with 20 bases sitting between them. Here the CDR3 DNA reads TGTGCCAGCAGTCTCGGGGGATTAGCCGCCGACGAGCAGTACTTC. Protein sequence: CASSLGGLAADEQYF. Combining the CDR3 with reference TRBV5-4 and TRBJ2-7 gives the whole variable domain ETGVTQSPTHLIKTRGQQVTLRCSSQSGHNTVSWYQQALGQGPQFIFQYYREEENGRGNFPPRFSGLQFPNYSSELNVNALELDDSALYLCASSLGGLAADEQYFGPGTRLTVT.

This clone has just one count. The V gene is TRBV11-2, the J gene TRBJ2-1; no clear D. The ends were cut back, 2 bases at V and 6 bases at J, with 8 bases in the middle. The CDR3 consists of 13 residues. CDR1 is SGHAT and CDR2 is FQNNGV in the germline V gene. As DNA, the CDR3 is TGTGCCAGCAGCTTAAGTACTCCCAATGAGCAGTTCTTC. This encodes CASSLSTPNEQFF. Using reference TRBV11-2 and TRBJ2-1 for the parts outside the CDR3, the full variable domain is EAGVAQSPRYKIIEKRQSVAFWCNPISGHATLYWYQQILGQGPKLLIQFQNNGVVDDSQLPKDRFSAERLKGVDSTLKIQPAKLEDSAVYLCASSLSTPNEQFFGPGTRLTVL.